This T cell receptor (beta chain) was found in a study of T-cell reconstitution after alpha-beta-depleted transplantation in children. CDR3 size: 17 residues. CDR1 SGHKS and CDR2 YYEKEE come from the germline V gene (reference sequence). With V trimmed by 4 bases and J by 6 bases, 11 bases remained unmatched. Construction of the TCRbeta library involved unique molecular identifiers. A single record per CDR3 protein comes from TCRdb applying MiXCR to the PCR reads. The sample lists 450,000 to 600,000 distinct CDR3 sequences; 15% to 20% were seen once. This clonotype was seen ten or more times. The receptor's source is a human donor who donated a stem cell graft to a child with acute lymphoblastic leukemia. The specimen comprised PBMCs from the stem cell graft donor, sampled from the stem cell graft. This chain joins TRBV5-5 and TRBJ2-5, with 14 bases that match TRBD2. CDR3 protein: CASSRLGTSGRLQTQYF. CDR3 sequence (DNA): TGTGCCAGCAGCCGACTAGGGACTAGCGGGAGACTGCAGACCCAGTACTTC.